This entry is about one T cell receptor beta chain. Its target is unknown. The data stem from a study of cytotoxic CD8 clonotypes in ibrutinib-treated CLL. Study details: Treatment had run for a median approximately twelve months, range 6 to 36, when response samples were taken. Study-wide results and limits: Researchers report that baseline clonality outpaced age-matched healthy donors and tracked circulating CD8+ T-cell counts. A rise in clonality was seen at ibrutinib response, and a fall back toward baseline was seen at progression.

For TCR beta libraries, about 1.9 micrograms of genomic DNA were obtained from cryopreserved PBMCs. Germline CDR1 and CDR2: SGHRS and YFSETQ. The CDR3 extends over 17 amino acids. V lost 3 bases and J lost 1; bases outside the gene matches: 8. Data came from immunoSEQ multiplex PCR; TCRdb stores just in-frame clones and leaves some out. This sample has more than 110,000 clones; approximately 80% occur once, and the top ten carry around 4.9%. The chain uses TRBV5-1 and TRBJ2-5; 11 bases agree with TRBD2. This TCR was sampled from a human donor with chronic lymphocytic leukemia. The material sequenced was PBMCs, taken after 24 months of ibrutinib treatment. For the CDR3, the DNA is TGCGCCAGCAGCTCCCCCCGACTAGCGGGACGCCAAGAGACCCAGTACTTC. Its translation: CASSSPRLAGRQETQYF.